This TCR beta chain was found in a study of STAT5B mutations in CD4+ large granular lymphocyte leukemia. Study conclusions and caveats: Roughly a quarter of private leukemic clonotypes occurred rarely in other patients' non-leukemic repertoires. Patient CD4-sorted repertoires looked more clonal than healthy CD4+ repertoires, even without putative leukemic clones.

In this sample, this clone turned up once. Its antigen is unknown. Relative to the germline gene, one junction end is altered; a read error may explain this. Other DNA sequences in the sample encode the same CDR3. Germline CDR1 and CDR2: LNHDA and SQIVND (reference sequence). The CDR3 runs 14 residues. TCRdb's table, derived via immunoSEQ multiplex PCR, lists solely in-frame clones and lacks some. The sample has almost 30,000 clones; approximately 79% are singletons. The sequence was obtained from a human donor in good health. Material: CD4+ T cells from blood buffy coats. The rearrangement uses TRBV19 and TRBJ1-2; D remains ambiguous. The CDR3 bases are TGTGCCAGTACCCATACACGAGCTAACTACGGCTACACCTTC. It encodes CASTHTRANYGYTF.